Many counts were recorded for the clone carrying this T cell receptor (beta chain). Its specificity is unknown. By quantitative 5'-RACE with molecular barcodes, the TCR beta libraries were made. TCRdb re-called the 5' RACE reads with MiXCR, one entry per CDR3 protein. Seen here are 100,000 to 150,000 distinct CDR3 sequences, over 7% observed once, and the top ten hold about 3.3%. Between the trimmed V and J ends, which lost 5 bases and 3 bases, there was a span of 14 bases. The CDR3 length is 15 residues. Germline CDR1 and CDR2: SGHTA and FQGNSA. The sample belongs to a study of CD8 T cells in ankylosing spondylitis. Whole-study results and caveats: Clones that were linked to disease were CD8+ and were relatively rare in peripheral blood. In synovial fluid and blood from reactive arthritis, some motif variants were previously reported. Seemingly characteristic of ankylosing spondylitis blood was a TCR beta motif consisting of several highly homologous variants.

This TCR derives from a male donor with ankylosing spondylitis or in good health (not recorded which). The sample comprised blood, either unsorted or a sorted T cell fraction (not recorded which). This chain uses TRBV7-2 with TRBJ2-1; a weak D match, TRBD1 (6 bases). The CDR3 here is CASSITRGNYNEQFF. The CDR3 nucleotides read TGTGCCAGCAGCATAACCAGGGGAAACTACAATGAGCAGTTCTTC.